The rows below give T cell receptor beta chains drawn from one sample of a study of PD-1 blockade in classical Hodgkin lymphoma. Some clones are missing from TCRdb's copy, which holds only in-frame ones; the method was immunoSEQ multiplex PCR. The top ten hold roughly 46% of the sample, which has about 6,800 clones, 60% to 85% seen once. The source was peripheral blood mononuclear cells (PBMCs), collected before the second cycle of nivolumab. Receptors were obtained from a human donor with classical Hodgkin lymphoma. Each CDR3 is given without its conserved first and last residue. Fields, in order: V gene, J gene, CDR3 protein.

v_gene: TRBV28; j_gene: TRBJ1-1; CDR3aa: ASSLGLLLFRVNTEAF
v_gene: TRBV6-5; j_gene: TRBJ1-2; CDR3aa: ASSYLQGGAPGYT
v_gene: TRBV18; j_gene: TRBJ2-1; CDR3aa: ASSPPPTGNEQF
v_gene: TRBV7-6; j_gene: TRBJ1-3; CDR3aa: ASTPTVSSGNTIY
v_gene: TRBV2; j_gene: TRBJ1-1; CDR3aa: ASSVLGTEAF
v_gene: TRBV19; j_gene: TRBJ2-7; CDR3aa: ASSPNSYEQY
v_gene: TRBV25-1; j_gene: TRBJ1-1; CDR3aa: ASSLPGTRNTEAF
v_gene: TRBV5-5; j_gene: TRBJ2-7; CDR3aa: ASSLEADYEQY
v_gene: TRBV4-1; j_gene: TRBJ2-1; CDR3aa: ASSHPDSRNEQF
v_gene: TRBV19; j_gene: TRBJ2-3; CDR3aa: ASSRSTRASTDTQY
v_gene: TRBV9; j_gene: TRBJ2-3; CDR3aa: ASSVGQGLAGETDTQY
v_gene: TRBV7-2; j_gene: TRBJ2-7; CDR3aa: ASSLTPSVSYEQY
v_gene: TRBV27; j_gene: TRBJ2-7; CDR3aa: ASSLRGHEQY
v_gene: TRBV5-1; j_gene: TRBJ2-3; CDR3aa: ASSLASGGADTQY
v_gene: TRBV6-1; j_gene: TRBJ2-3; CDR3aa: ASSDANPTDTQY
v_gene: TRBV4-3; j_gene: TRBJ2-7; CDR3aa: ASSQAYMGGYEQY
v_gene: TRBV4-2; j_gene: TRBJ2-3; CDR3aa: ASSQEASTDTQY
v_gene: TRBV4-2; j_gene: TRBJ2-4; CDR3aa: ASSQELAGGPAKNIQY
v_gene: TRBV4-1; j_gene: TRBJ2-1; CDR3aa: ASSQDMGTGRYNEQF
v_gene: TRBV10-3; j_gene: TRBJ2-2; CDR3aa: AISEAQQSGGELF
v_gene: TRBV5-1; j_gene: TRBJ2-1; CDR3aa: ASSPQGQGYNEQF
v_gene: TRBV27; j_gene: TRBJ1-6; CDR3aa: ASSFTSGTVNSPLH
v_gene: TRBV27; j_gene: TRBJ2-1; CDR3aa: ASSLATGYNEQF
v_gene: TRBV5-4; j_gene: TRBJ2-5; CDR3aa: ASRPRGWETQY
v_gene: TRBV4-2; j_gene: TRBJ2-7; CDR3aa: ASSQAAGSSYEQY
v_gene: TRBV4-3; j_gene: TRBJ1-1; CDR3aa: ASSQGLTGMNTEAF
v_gene: TRBV18; j_gene: TRBJ2-2; CDR3aa: ASSPRTGVETGELF
v_gene: TRBV7-2; j_gene: TRBJ2-7; CDR3aa: ASSLGVIGNYEQY
v_gene: TRBV6-6; j_gene: TRBJ2-7; CDR3aa: ASSYSGRGDSYEQY
v_gene: TRBV28; j_gene: TRBJ2-5; CDR3aa: ASSLVAGTGTQY
v_gene: TRBV9; j_gene: TRBJ2-7; CDR3aa: ASSVGGSGSLYEQY
v_gene: TRBV11-3; j_gene: TRBJ1-3; CDR3aa: ASSSPDTGNTIY
v_gene: TRBV11-3; j_gene: TRBJ2-1; CDR3aa: ASSFGLVNEQF
v_gene: TRBV4-3; j_gene: TRBJ2-5; CDR3aa: ASSQDLNRVGQETQY
v_gene: TRBV9; j_gene: TRBJ1-1; CDR3aa: ASSTQPRGEAF
v_gene: TRBV28; j_gene: TRBJ2-7; CDR3aa: ASSWAFYEQY
v_gene: TRBV28; j_gene: TRBJ1-5; CDR3aa: ASSFAGPRPAQH
v_gene: TRBV27; j_gene: TRBJ2-7; CDR3aa: ASSSNYEQY
v_gene: TRBV9; j_gene: TRBJ1-3; CDR3aa: ASSQIGGSGNTIY
v_gene: TRBV7-9; j_gene: TRBJ2-7; CDR3aa: ASSSTGPAGGHQDEQY
v_gene: TRBV28; j_gene: TRBJ2-7; CDR3aa: ASSLWGSEQY
v_gene: TRBV10-3; j_gene: TRBJ2-1; CDR3aa: AINGNDNEQF
v_gene: TRBV15; j_gene: TRBJ2-7; CDR3aa: ATSPGWLVNFSSYEQY
v_gene: TRBV10-3; j_gene: TRBJ1-5; CDR3aa: AITNTGEGPQH
v_gene: TRBV19; j_gene: TRBJ2-7; CDR3aa: ASKQKDRGSYEQY
v_gene: TRBV7-7; j_gene: TRBJ2-1; CDR3aa: ASSLGTGGLAPNEQF
v_gene: TRBV9; j_gene: TRBJ2-6; CDR3aa: ASSVGTYSGANVLT
v_gene: TRBV6-5; j_gene: TRBJ1-5; CDR3aa: ASSLVGTQPQH